The sequence of this T cell receptor beta chain was determined in a study of beta chain features in type 1 diabetes. Trimming pared 5 bases from V and 6 bases from J, leaving 11 bases between. The CDR3 totals 13 residues. CDR1 and CDR2 from the germline V gene are MGHDK and SYGVNS. Blood was drawn once from each donor into heparinised tubes. The draws averaged approximately 120 mL. Isolation of CD4+ naive, central memory, regulatory and stem cell-like memory cells was achieved by sorting via CD45RO/CCR7/CD25/CD127/CD95/CD27. Once sorted, every population was more than 98% pure. This clone was detected a few times. Its target is unknown. Study results and caveats: Shortening that was moderate but significant affected the TCRB CDR3s of Type 1 diabetes patients in all four CD4+ subsets.

Expressed TCRB transcripts were sequenced because the entire RNA isolate underwent reverse transcription. The study sequenced naive, central memory and regulatory T cell samples to an average of around 3.4 million reads. Here immunoSEQ multiplex PCR was the method, and the copy in TCRdb shows in-frame clones only, minus some. The profile shows 600,000 to 700,000 clones, 13% of them singletons. The chain uses TRBV25-1 and TRBJ2-1; tentatively, D is TRBD2 (7 bases). The receptor comes from a man in his late teens or twenties with type 1 diabetes. The sequenced material came from naive CD4+ T cells from blood. In nucleotides, the CDR3 is TGTGCCAGCAGTCTGGGAGGGGGCAATGAGCAGTTCTTC. It is translated as CASSLGGGNEQFF.